These 13 T cell receptor beta chains came from one sample sequenced in a study of blood T cell repertoires in COVID-19. The protocol was immunoSEQ multiplex PCR, while the TCRdb copy is restricted to in-frame clones and leaves out a portion. The sample gives 330,000 or so clones, roughly 90% of which show up once; over 3.5% is in the top ten. Sequencing was performed on peripheral blood. The receptor set was obtained from a woman aged 55 to 70 with COVID-19, enrolled during active disease.

A remark on this clone: The sample has other DNA sequences that encode this CDR3 too. The chain recombines TRBV2 with TRBJ1-2; 7 nucleotides line up with TRBD1. CDR1 and CDR2 (germline): SNHLY, FYNNEI. V lost 5 bases and J lost 4; bases outside the gene matches: 4. This CDR3 region has 13 residues. DNA of the CDR3: TGTGCCAGCAGTACCGACAGGGTCTATGGCTACACCTTC. It yields the protein CASSTDRVYGYTF.

The rearrangement uses TRBV6-5 and TRBJ2-7, with D possibly TRBD1 on 5 matching bases. CDR3 length equals 13 residues. Trimming removed 4 bases at V and 6 bases at J, with 13 bases between. Looked up from germline, CDR1 is MNHEY and CDR2 is SVGAGI. The CDR3 nucleotides are TGTGCCAGCAGTTGGAGCAGGGTAGGCGAGCAGTACTTC. It is translated as CASSWSRVGEQYF.

This clone was recorded a few times. This chain joins TRBV7-9 and TRBJ2-7; TRBD1 matches at 8 bases. With V trimmed by 1 base and J by 3 bases, 5 bases remained unmatched. The length of the CDR3 is 15 residues. CDR1 is SEHNR and CDR2 is FQNEAQ in the germline V gene (reference sequence). The CDR3 region is CASSLELQGVYEQYF. Here the CDR3 DNA reads TGTGCCAGCAGCTTAGAGTTACAGGGGGTCTACGAGCAGTACTTC.

This sequence joins TRBV6-5 and TRBJ2-3; TRBD2 matches at 9 bases. The CDR3 extends over 13 amino acids. V shed 11 bases and J 6 bases; nucleotides not matched to a gene: 9. Per the germline V gene, CDR1 is MNHEY and CDR2 is SVGAGI. The CDR3 loop reads CASQGLAGDTQYF. Written as DNA, the CDR3 is TGTGCCTCCCAGGGACTAGCCGGGGATACGCAGTATTTT.

The chain is built from TRBV10-2 and TRBJ2-3; D might be TRBD2 (6 bases). V dropped 4 bases and J dropped 5 bases, with 13 bases sitting between them. CDR1 and CDR2 (germline): WSHSY, SAAADI. This CDR3 contains 14 residues. Here the CDR3 reads CASSVSSGLDTQYF. CDR3 nucleotide sequence: TGCGCCAGCAGTGTTTCCAGCGGGCTAGATACGCAGTATTTT.

This clone was seen once. The CDR3 reads CASSVGQGAPNIQYF. For the CDR3, the DNA is TGTGCCAGCAGCGTCGGACAGGGGGCGCCAAACATTCAGTACTTC. The genes are TRBV9 and TRBJ2-4, with 11 bases identical to TRBD1. V lost 2 bases, J lost 6 bases, and 4 bases stayed unmatched. Germline V gene lookup returns CDR1 SGDLS and CDR2 YYNGEE. The CDR3 totals 15 residues.

The V and J genes are TRBV5-1 and TRBJ1-6; unclear D gene. Trimming took off 4 bases at V and 8 bases at J, with 16 bases between the two ends. CDR3 length equals 15 residues. Germline assignment: CDR1 SGHRS and CDR2 YFSETQ. The CDR3 is CASSLNRAGDSPLHF. CDR3 sequence (DNA): TGCGCCAGCAGCCTGAATCGGGCCGGGGATTCACCCCTCCACTTT.

J is TRBJ1-1 and V is TRBV29-1; 7 nucleotides line up with TRBD1. V trimming: 6 bases; J trimming: 0 bases; junction bases outside the gene matches: 4. In germline, CDR1 is SQVTM, CDR2 ANQGSEA. This CDR3 is 13 amino acids long. CDR3 sequence reads: CSVRGTVNTEAFF. CDR3 nucleotide sequence: TGCAGCGTCCGAGGGACAGTGAACACTGAAGCTTTCTTT.

The rearrangement joins TRBV6-5 to TRBJ2-1; tentatively, D is TRBD2 (6 bases). The CDR3 is 13 residues long. The germline CDR1 and CDR2 sequences are MNHEY and SVGAGI. Trimming left V 7 bases short and J 8 bases short, with 15 bases between. The DNA for the CDR3 is TGTGCCAGCACGGAGGGCGCCCTCCATGAGCAGTTCTTC. Amino acid sequence: CASTEGALHEQFF.

The chain has TRBV9 and TRBJ1-5; D unclear. The length of the CDR3 is 13 residues. Germline CDR1 SGDLS, CDR2 YYNGEE. V was pared by 4 bases and J by 4 bases, with 9 bases between. This CDR3 reads CASSPGPNQPQHF. The CDR3 DNA follows: TGTGCCAGCAGCCCTGGGCCTAATCAGCCCCAGCATTTT.

The chain combines TRBV20-1 with TRBJ2-7, with a possible D match to TRBD2 (5 bases). The germline V gene encodes CDR1 DFQATT and CDR2 SNEGSKA (reference sequence). This CDR3 region has 11 residues. The V gene lost 3 bases and the J gene lost 2 bases, with 5 bases spanning the gap. DNA for the CDR3: TGCAGTGCTAGGGGAGCCTACGAGCAGTACTTC. Protein: CSARGAYEQYF.

The chain employs TRBV19 and TRBJ1-5; TRBD1 might be the D (6 bases). The CDR3 contains 15 residues. Trimming stripped 4 bases from V and 5 bases from J, with 15 bases between. CDR1 is LNHDA, CDR2 SQIVND, per germline (reference sequence). Here the CDR3 reads CASSRDGQRDQPQHF. The DNA of the CDR3 is TGTGCCAGTAGTAGGGACGGACAGAGAGATCAGCCCCAGCATTTT. Filled out from reference TRBV19 and TRBJ1-5, the complete variable domain reads DGGITQSPKYLFRKEGQNVTLSCEQNLNHDAMYWYRQDPGQGLRLIYYSQIVNDFQKGDIAEGYSVSREKKESFPLTVTSAQKNPTAFYLCASSRDGQRDQPQHFGDGTRLSIL.

This clone has just one count. The chain carries TRBV5-6 and TRBJ2-2; D perhaps matches TRBD1 (6 bases). V was pared by 1 base and J by 4 bases, with 11 bases between. CDR1 is SGHDT and CDR2 is YYEEEE in the germline V gene. The CDR3 consists of 15 residues. The DNA for the CDR3 is TGTGCCAGCAGCTTGACAGGGTTGGGCACCGGGGAGCTGTTTTTT. Translated: CASSLTGLGTGELFF.